This T cell receptor beta chain comes out of a study of CD8 T cells in ankylosing spondylitis. Study outcomes and limitations: About eight highly homologous variants made up a TCR beta motif that seemed to typify ankylosing spondylitis blood. Clones tied to disease were said to be significantly enriched in matched ankylosing spondylitis synovial fluid. In synovial fluid and blood from reactive arthritis, some motif variants were previously reported. CD8+ by phenotype, disease-linked clones were relatively rare in peripheral blood.

This clonotype was detected only a few times. Its antigen remains unknown. The CDR3 has 14 amino acids. CDR1 and CDR2 from the germline V gene are SGHVS and FNYEAQ. V lost 3 bases, J lost 3 bases, and 5 bases stayed unmatched. Quantitative 5'-RACE with molecular barcodes produced the TCR beta libraries. TCRdb re-called the 5' RACE reads through MiXCR, storing one row per CDR3 protein. The data contain about 540,000 distinct CDR3 sequences, 12% of them singletons. This chain joins TRBV7-6 and TRBJ2-7; 7 nucleotides match TRBD2. The sequence was collected from a male donor with ankylosing spondylitis. Sequencing was done on a sample of blood, either unsorted or a sorted T cell fraction (not recorded which). CDR3 sequence (DNA): TGTGCCAGCAGCTTGAGGGACTACAACTACGAGCAGTACTTC. Its protein is CASSLRDYNYEQYF.